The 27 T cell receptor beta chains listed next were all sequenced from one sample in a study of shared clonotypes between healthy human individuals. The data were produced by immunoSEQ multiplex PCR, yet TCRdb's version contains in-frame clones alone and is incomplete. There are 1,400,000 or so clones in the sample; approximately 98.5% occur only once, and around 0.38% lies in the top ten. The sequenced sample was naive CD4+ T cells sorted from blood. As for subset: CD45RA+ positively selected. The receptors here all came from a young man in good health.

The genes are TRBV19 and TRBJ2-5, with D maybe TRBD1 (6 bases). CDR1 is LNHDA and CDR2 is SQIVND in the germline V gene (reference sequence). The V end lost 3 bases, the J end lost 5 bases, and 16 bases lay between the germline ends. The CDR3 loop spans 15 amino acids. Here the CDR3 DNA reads TGTGCCAGTAGTATTTGGGAACAGGGTCGGGAGACCCAGTACTTC. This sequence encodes CASSIWEQGRETQYF.

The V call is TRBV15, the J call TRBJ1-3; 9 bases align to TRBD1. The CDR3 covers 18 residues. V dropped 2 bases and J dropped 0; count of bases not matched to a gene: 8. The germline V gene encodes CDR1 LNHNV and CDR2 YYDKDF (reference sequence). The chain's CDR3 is CATSRYYPGQGSGNTIYF. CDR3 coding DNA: TGTGCCACCAGCAGATATTATCCGGGACAGGGCTCTGGAAACACCATATATTTT.

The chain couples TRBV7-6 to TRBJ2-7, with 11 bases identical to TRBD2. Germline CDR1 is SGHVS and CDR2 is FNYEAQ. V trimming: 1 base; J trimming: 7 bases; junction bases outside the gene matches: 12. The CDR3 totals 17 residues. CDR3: CASSLDRSGRVGREQYF. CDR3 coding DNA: TGTGCCAGCAGCTTAGACCGTAGCGGGAGGGTAGGTCGGGAGCAGTACTTC.

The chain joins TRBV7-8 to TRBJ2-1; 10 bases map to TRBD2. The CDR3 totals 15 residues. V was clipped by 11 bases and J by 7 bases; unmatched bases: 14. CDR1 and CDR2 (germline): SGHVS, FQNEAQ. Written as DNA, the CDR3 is TGTGCCGCAGCCTTCCTAGCGGGAGTGGTGAATGAGCAGTTCTTC. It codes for CAAAFLAGVVNEQFF. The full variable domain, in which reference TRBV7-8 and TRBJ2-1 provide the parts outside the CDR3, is GAGVSQSPRYKVAKRGQDVALRCDPISGHVSLFWYQQALGQGPEFLTYFQNEAQLDKSGLPSDRFFAERPEGSVSTLKIQRTQQEDSAVYLCAAAFLAGVVNEQFFGPGTRLTVL.

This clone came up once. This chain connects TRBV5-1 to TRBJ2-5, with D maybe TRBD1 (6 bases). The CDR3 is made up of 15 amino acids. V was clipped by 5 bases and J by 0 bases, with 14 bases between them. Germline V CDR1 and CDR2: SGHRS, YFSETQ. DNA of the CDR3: TGCGCCAGCAGTCTAGGGGGAGCGTACCAAGAGACCCAGTACTTC. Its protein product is CASSLGGAYQETQYF.

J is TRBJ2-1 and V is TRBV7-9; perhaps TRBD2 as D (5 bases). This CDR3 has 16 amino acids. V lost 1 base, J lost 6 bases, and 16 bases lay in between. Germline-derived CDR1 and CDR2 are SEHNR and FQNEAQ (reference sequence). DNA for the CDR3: TGTGCCAGCAGCTTAGGACCGGGGAACGTCGGCAATGAGCAGTTCTTC. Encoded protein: CASSLGPGNVGNEQFF.

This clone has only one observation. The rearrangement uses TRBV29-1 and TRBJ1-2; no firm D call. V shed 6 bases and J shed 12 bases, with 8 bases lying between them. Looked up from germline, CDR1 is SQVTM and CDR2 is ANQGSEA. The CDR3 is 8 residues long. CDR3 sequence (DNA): TGCAGCGTAGGGCCTAACACCTTC. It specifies CSVGPNTF.

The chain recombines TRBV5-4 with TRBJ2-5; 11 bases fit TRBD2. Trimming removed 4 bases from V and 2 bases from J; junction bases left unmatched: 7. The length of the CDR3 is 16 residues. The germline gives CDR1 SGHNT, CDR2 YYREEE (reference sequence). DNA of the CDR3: TGTGCCAGCAGCCCACCCGGGACTAGCGGACAAGAGACCCAGTACTTC. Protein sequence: CASSPPGTSGQETQYF.

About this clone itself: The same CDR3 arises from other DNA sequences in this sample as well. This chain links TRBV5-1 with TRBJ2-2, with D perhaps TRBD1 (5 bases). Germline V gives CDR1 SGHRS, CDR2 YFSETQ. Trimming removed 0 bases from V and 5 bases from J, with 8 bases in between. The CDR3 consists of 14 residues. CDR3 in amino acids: CASSLGQLTGELFF. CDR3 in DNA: TGCGCCAGCAGCTTGGGACAGCTAACCGGGGAGCTGTTTTTT.

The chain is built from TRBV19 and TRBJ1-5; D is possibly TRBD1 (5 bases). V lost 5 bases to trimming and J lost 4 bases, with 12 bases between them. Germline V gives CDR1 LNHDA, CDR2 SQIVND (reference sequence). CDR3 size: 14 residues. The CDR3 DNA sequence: TGTGCCAGTAGTTTCATCAGGGTGAATCAGCCCCAGCATTTT. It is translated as CASSFIRVNQPQHF.

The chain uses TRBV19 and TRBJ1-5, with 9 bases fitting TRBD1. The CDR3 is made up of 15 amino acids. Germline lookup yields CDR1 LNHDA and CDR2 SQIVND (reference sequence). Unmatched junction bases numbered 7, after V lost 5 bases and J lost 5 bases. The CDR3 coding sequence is TGTGCCAGTAGTTCGTACAGGGGGCCGGATCAGCCCCAGCATTTT. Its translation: CASSSYRGPDQPQHF.

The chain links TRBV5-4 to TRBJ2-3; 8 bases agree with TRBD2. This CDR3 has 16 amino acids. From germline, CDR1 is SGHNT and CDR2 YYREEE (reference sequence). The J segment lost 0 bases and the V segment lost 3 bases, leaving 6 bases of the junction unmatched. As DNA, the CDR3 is TGTGCCAGCAGCTGGCGGACTAGCATGAGCACAGATACGCAGTATTTT. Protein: CASSWRTSMSTDTQYF. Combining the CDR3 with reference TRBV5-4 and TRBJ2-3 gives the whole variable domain ETGVTQSPTHLIKTRGQQVTLRCSSQSGHNTVSWYQQALGQGPQFIFQYYREEENGRGNFPPRFSGLQFPNYSSELNVNALELDDSALYLCASSWRTSMSTDTQYFGPGTRLTVL.

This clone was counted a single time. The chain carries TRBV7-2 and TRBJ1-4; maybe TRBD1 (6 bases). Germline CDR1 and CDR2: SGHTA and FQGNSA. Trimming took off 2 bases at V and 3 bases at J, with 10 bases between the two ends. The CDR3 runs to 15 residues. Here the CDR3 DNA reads TGTGCCAGCAGCTTAAACAGGGTAGCTAATGAAAAACTGTTTTTT. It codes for CASSLNRVANEKLFF.

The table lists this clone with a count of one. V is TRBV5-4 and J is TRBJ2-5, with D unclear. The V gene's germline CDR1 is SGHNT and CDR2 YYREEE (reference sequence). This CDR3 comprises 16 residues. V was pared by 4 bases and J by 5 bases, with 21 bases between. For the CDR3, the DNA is TGTGCCAGCAGCGCGGTGCCGGGCCAGCCCGGGGAGACCCAGTACTTC. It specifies CASSAVPGQPGETQYF. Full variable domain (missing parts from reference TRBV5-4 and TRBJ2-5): ETGVTQSPTHLIKTRGQQVTLRCSSQSGHNTVSWYQQALGQGPQFIFQYYREEENGRGNFPPRFSGLQFPNYSSELNVNALELDDSALYLCASSAVPGQPGETQYFGPGTRLLVL.

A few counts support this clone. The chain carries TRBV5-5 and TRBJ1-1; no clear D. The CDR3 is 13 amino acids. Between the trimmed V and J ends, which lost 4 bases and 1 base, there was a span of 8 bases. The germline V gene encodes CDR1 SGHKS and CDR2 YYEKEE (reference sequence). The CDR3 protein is CASSTTTNTEAFF. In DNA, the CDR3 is TGTGCCAGCAGCACTACTACGAACACTGAAGCTTTCTTT.

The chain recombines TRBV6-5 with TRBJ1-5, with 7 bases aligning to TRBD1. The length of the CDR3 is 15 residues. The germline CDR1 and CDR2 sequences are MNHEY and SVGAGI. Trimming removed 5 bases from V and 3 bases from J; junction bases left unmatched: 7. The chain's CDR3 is CASSRQGQSNQPQHF. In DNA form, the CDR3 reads TGTGCCAGCAGTCGCCAGGGACAGTCCAATCAGCCCCAGCATTTT.

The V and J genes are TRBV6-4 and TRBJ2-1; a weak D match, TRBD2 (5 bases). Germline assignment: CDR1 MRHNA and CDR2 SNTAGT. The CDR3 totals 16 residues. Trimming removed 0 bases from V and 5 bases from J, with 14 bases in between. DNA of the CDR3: TGTGCCAGCAGTGACTCGAGGAGGAGACCCAACAATGAGCAGTTCTTC. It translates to CASSDSRRRPNNEQFF.

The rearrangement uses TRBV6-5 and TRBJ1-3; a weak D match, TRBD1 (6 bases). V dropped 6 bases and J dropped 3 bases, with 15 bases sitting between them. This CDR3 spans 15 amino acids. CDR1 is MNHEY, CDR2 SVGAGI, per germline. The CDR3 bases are TGTGCCAGCAGCCGAGGGGGGAACTTTGGAAACACCATATATTTT. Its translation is CASSRGGNFGNTIYF.

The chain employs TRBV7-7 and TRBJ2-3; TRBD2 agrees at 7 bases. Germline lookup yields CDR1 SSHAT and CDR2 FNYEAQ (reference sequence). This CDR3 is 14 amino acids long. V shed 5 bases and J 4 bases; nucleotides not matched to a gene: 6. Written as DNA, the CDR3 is TGTGCCAGCAGCGCGGGAGTTCCCCCAGATACGCAGTATTTT. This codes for CASSAGVPPDTQYF.

The CDR3 nucleotides are TGTGCCAGCTCACTAGGGACAGGGAACAATCAGCCCCAGCATTTT. Translation gives CASSLGTGNNQPQHF. The chain has TRBV18 and TRBJ1-5; 9 bases are a match to TRBD1. V was pared by 4 bases and J by 3 bases, with 4 bases of the junction left unmatched. CDR1 and CDR2 from the germline V gene are KGHSH and LQKENI. The CDR3 sequence is 15 residues long.

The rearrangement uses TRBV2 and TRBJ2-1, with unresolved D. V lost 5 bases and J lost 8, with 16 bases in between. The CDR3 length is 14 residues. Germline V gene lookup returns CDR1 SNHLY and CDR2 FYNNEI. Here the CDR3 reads CASSFPGEADEQFF. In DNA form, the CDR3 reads TGTGCCAGCAGTTTTCCTGGCGAGGCAGATGAGCAGTTCTTC.

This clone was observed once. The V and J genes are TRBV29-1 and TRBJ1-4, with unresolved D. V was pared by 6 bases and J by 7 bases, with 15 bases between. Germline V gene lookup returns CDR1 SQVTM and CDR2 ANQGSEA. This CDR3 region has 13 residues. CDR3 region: CSVSFRGGEKLFF. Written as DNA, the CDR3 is TGCAGCGTCTCCTTTCGGGGAGGTGAAAAACTGTTTTTT.

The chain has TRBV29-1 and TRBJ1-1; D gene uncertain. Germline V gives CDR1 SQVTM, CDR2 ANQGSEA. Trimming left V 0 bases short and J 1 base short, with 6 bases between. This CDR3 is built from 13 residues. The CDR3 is CSVEEGRNTEAFF. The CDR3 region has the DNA TGCAGCGTTGAAGAGGGGAGGAACACTGAAGCTTTCTTT.

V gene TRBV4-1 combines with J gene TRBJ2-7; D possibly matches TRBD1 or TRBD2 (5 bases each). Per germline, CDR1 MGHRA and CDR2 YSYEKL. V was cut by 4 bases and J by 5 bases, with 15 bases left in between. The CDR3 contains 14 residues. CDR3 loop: CASSRRDGPDEQYF. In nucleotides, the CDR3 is TGCGCCAGCAGCCGCCGGGACGGGCCAGACGAGCAGTACTTC.

CDR3 sequence: CAVTGGDSYEQYF. The CDR3 DNA reads as TGTGCCGTAACAGGGGGCGATTCCTACGAGCAGTACTTC. This chain links TRBV27 with TRBJ2-7, with 9 bases lining up with TRBD1. After removal of 11 bases from V and 1 base from J, the junction contained 6 bases not matched to a gene. CDR3 length equals 13 residues. The V gene's germline CDR1 is MNHEY and CDR2 SMNVEV (reference sequence).

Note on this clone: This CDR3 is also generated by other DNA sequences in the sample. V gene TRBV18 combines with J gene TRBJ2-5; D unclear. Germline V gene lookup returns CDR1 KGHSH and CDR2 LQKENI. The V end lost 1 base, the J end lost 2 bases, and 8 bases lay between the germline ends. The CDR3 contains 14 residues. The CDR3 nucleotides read TGTGCCAGCTCACCACTACCACAACAAGAGACCCAGTACTTC. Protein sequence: CASSPLPQQETQYF.

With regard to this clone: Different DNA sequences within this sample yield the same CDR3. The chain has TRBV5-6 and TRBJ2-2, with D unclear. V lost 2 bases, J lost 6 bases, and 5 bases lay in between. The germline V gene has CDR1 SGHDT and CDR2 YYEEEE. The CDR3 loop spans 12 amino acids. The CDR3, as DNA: TGTGCCAGCAGCTTATTATCCGGGGAGCTGTTTTTT. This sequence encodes CASSLLSGELFF. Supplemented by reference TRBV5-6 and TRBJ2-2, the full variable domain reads DAGVTQSPTHLIKTRGQQVTLRCSPKSGHDTVSWYQQALGQGPQFIFQYYEEEERQRGNFPDRFSGHQFPNYSSELNVNALLLGDSALYLCASSLLSGELFFGEGSRLTVL.